This TCR beta chain was observed in a study of blood T cell repertoires in COVID-19. Study-level background: The United States, Italy and Spain supplied acute and convalescent COVID-19 samples. Sources were T cells, B-cell-depleted T cells, or PBMCs; the material itself was cDNA or gDNA.

The V end lost 3 bases, the J end lost 3 bases, and 32 bases lay between the germline ends. CDR3 length equals 21 residues. The germline V gene has CDR1 SGHTA and CDR2 FQGTGA. The authors' processing: The authors estimated nucleated cell counts from reference gene primer amplification. Libraries were prepared by immunoSEQ multiplex PCR; TCRdb keeps only in-frame clonotypes and omits some of them. V and J calls and clone size come straight from that table; D and trimming were deduced from the DNA. The sample contains fewer than 110,000 clones, roughly 87% of which appear only once. This rearrangement joins TRBV7-3 to TRBJ1-1, with a possible D match to TRBD1 (5 bases). Sequenced: peripheral blood. The clonotype comes from a human donor in a cohort sampled during active COVID-19. DNA of the CDR3: TGTGCCAGCAGCTTTACCGTAAAACTAATCAGGGTTCTGATCGTGGACACTGAAGCTTTCTTT. Its protein product is CASSFTVKLIRVLIVDTEAFF.